What follows describes a single T cell receptor (beta chain). This sample is part of a study of T cell responses to AZD1222 COVID-19 vaccine. Trimming removed 3 bases at V and 5 bases at J, with 8 bases between. Germline CDR1 reads LNHDA; CDR2 reads SQIVND (reference sequence). The CDR3 length is 13 residues. Profiling relied on immunoSEQ multiplex PCR, and the TCRdb table lists in-frame clones only, not all of them. The sample consists of more than 85,000 clones, 82% of them appearing once. This TCR was recovered from an adult in good health. The chain recombines TRBV19 with TRBJ2-1, with D hard to call. Sequencing used peripheral blood, obtained on day 0 of AZD1222 vaccination. The chain's CDR3 is CASSINPNNEQFF. CDR3 in DNA: TGTGCCAGTAGTATCAACCCAAACAATGAGCAGTTCTTC.